This entry concerns a single T cell receptor beta chain. Germline CDR1 is LGHDT and CDR2 is YNNKEL (reference sequence). The CDR3 contains 13 residues. Trimming took 9 bases from V and 2 from J, leaving 10 bases between them. Original handling: Estimation of nucleated cell counts was performed using reference gene primer amplification. Measured with immunoSEQ multiplex PCR; TCRdb has only the in-frame clones, and not every one. That table furnishes V, J and clone size, whereas the DNA furnished D and trimming. The sample lists over 120,000 clones; around nine tenths were seen once. The data belong to a study of blood T cell repertoires in COVID-19. Study summary: The origin of the acute and convalescent COVID-19 samples was the United States, Italy and Spain. PBMCs, B-cell-depleted T cells, or T cells were the source of the cDNA or gDNA that made up the material.

Sequenced: peripheral blood. The clonotype comes from a man in his 60s with active or convalescent COVID-19. The genes are TRBV3-1 (or the pseudogene TRBV3-2) and TRBJ2-2, with a tentative D call TRBD2 (6 bases). CDR3 sequence: CARRGRNTGELFF. The DNA of the CDR3 is TGTGCCAGGCGGGGCAGAAACACCGGGGAGCTGTTTTTT.